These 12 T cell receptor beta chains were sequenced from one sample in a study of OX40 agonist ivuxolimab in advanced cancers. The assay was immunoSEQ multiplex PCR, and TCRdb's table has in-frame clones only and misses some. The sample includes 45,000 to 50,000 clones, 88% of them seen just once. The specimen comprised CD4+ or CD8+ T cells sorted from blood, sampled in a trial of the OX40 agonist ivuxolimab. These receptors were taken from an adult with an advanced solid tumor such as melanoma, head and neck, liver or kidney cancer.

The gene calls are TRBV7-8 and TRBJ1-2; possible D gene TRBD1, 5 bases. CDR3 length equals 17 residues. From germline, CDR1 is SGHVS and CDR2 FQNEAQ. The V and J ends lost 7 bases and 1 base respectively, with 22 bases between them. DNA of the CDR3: TGTGCCAGCACGCCGGGGGACCTCTCGGGATTTAACTATGGCTACACCTTC. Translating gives CASTPGDLSGFNYGYTF.

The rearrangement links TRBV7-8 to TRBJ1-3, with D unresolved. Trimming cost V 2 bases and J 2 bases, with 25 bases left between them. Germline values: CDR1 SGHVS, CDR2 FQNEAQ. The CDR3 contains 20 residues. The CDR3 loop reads CASSLTGETWEGRAGNTIYF. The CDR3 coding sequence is TGTGCCAGCAGCTTAACTGGCGAAACCTGGGAGGGCCGGGCTGGAAACACCATATATTTT.

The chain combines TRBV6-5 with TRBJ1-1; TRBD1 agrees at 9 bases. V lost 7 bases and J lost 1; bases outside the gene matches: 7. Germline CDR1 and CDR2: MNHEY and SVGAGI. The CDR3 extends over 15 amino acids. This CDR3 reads CASKPTGGPNTEAFF. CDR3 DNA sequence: TGTGCCAGCAAGCCGACAGGGGGGCCGAACACTGAAGCTTTCTTT.

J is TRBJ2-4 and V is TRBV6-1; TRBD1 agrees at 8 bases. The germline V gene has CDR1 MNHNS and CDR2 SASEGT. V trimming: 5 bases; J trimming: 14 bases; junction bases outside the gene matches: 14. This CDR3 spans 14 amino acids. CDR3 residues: CASSSGTGRVLEYF. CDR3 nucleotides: TGTGCCAGCAGTTCGGGGACAGGCAGGGTTTTAGAGTACTTC.

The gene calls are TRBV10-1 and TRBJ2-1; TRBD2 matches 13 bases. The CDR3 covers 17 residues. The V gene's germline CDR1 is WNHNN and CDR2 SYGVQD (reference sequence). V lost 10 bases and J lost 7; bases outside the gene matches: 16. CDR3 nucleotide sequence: TGCGCCACTCCCGGGGTCACTAGCGGGAGGGCCGGGAATGAGCAGTTCTTC. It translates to CATPGVTSGRAGNEQFF.

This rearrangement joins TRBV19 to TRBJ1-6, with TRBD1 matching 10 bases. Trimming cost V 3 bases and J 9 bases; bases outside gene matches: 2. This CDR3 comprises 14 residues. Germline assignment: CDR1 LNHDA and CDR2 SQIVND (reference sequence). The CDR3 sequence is CASSIRTGGSPLHF. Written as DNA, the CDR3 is TGTGCCAGTAGTATTCGGACAGGGGGTTCACCCCTCCACTTT.

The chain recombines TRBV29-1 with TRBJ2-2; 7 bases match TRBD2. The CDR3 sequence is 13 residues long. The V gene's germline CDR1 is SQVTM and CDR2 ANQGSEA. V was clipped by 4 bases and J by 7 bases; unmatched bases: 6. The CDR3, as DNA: TGCAGCGTTGTAGGTCTAGCGGACGGGGAGCTGTTTTTT. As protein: CSVVGLADGELFF.

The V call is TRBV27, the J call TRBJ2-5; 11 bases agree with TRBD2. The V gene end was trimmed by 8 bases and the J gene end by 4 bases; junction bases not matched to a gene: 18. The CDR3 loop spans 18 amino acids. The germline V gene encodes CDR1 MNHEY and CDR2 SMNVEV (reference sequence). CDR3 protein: CASSGGDHRLAGRETQYF. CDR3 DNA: TGTGCCAGCTCCGGGGGCGACCACCGACTAGCGGGAAGAGAGACCCAGTACTTC.

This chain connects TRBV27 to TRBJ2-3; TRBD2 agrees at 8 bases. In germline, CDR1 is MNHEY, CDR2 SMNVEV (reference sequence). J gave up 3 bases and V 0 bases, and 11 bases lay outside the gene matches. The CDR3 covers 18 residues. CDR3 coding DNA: TGTGCCAGCAGTTTATCCCCACCGCTTGGCGGGGGGACAGATACGCAGTATTTT. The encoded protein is CASSLSPPLGGGTDTQYF.

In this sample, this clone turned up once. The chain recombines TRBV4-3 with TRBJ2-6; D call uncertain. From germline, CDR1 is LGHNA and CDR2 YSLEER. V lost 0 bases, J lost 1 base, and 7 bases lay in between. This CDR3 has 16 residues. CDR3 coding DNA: TGCGCCAGCAGCCAAGAGTCCCGTTCTGGGGCCAACGTCCTGACTTTC. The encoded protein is CASSQESRSGANVLTF.

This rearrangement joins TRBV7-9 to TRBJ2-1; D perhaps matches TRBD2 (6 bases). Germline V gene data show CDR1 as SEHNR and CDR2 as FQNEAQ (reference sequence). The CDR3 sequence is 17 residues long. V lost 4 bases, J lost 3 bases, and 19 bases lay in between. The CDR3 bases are TGTGCCAGCAGCTCCGGGACGGCGTTGGGGGGCTACAATGAGCAGTTCTTC. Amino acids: CASSSGTALGGYNEQFF.

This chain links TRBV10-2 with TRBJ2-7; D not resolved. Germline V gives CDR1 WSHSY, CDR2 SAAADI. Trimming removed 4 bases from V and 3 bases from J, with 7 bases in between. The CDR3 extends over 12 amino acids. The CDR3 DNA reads TGCGCCAGCAGTGTAACTTTCTACGAGCAGTACTTC. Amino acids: CASSVTFYEQYF.